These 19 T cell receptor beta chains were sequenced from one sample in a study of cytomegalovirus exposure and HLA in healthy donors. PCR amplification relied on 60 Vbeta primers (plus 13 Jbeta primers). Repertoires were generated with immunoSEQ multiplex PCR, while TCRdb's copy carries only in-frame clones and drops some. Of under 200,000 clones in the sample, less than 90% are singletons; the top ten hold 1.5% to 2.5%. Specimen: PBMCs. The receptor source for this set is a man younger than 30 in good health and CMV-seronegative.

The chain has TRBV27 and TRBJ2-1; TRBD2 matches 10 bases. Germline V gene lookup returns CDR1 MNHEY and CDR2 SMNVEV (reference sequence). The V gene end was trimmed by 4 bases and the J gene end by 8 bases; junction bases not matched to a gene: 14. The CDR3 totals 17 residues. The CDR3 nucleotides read TGTGCCAGCAGTTCTCCTCCTCTTAGCGGGGGGAGGGATGAGCAGTTCTTC. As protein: CASSSPPLSGGRDEQFF.

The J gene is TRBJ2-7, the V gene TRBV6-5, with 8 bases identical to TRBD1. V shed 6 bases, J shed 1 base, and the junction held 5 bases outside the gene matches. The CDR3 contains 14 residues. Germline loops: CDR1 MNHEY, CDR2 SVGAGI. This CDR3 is CASRPGQGSYEQYF. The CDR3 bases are TGTGCCAGCAGGCCCGGACAGGGATCCTACGAGCAGTACTTC.

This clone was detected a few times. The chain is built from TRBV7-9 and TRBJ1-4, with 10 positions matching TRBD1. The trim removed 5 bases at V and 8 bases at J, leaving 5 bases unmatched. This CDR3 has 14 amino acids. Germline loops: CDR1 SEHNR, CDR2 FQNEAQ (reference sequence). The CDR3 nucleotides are TGTGCCAGCAGCCCCGGGACAGGGGAGGAAAAACTGTTTTTT. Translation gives CASSPGTGEEKLFF.

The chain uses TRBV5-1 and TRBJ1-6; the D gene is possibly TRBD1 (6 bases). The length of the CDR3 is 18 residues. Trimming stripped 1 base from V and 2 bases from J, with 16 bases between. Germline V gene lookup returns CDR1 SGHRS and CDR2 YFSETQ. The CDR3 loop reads CASSLREMGAAYNSPLHF. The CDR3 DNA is TGCGCCAGCAGCTTGAGGGAGATGGGGGCGGCCTATAATTCACCCCTCCACTTT. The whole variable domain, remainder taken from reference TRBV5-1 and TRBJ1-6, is KAGVTQTPRYLIKTRGQQVTLSCSPISGHRSVSWYQQTPGQGLQFLFEYFSETQRNKGNFPGRFSGRQFSNSRSEMNVSTLELGDSALYLCASSLREMGAAYNSPLHFGNGTRLTVT.

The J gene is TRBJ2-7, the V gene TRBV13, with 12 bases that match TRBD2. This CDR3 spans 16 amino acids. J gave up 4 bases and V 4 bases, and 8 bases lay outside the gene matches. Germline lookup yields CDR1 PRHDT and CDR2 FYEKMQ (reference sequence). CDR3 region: CASSSPLLAGGYEQYF. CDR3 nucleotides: TGTGCCAGCAGCTCCCCCCTACTAGCGGGGGGATACGAGCAGTACTTC. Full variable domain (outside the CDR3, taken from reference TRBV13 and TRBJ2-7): AAGVIQSPRHLIKEKRETATLKCYPIPRHDTVYWYQQGPGQDPQFLISFYEKMQSDKGSIPDRFSAQQFSDYHSELNMSSLELGDSALYFCASSSPLLAGGYEQYFGPGTRLTVT.

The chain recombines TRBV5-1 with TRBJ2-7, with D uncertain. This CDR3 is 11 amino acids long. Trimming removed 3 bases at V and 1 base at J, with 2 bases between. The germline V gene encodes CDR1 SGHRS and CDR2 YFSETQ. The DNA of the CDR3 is TGCGCCAGCAGCTCGTCCTACGAGCAGTACTTC. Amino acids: CASSSSYEQYF.

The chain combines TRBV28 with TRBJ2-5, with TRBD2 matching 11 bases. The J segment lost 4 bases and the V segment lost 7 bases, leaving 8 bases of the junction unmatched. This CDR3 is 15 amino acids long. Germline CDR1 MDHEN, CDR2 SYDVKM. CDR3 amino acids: CASTDLAGGRETQYF. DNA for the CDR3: TGTGCCAGCACCGACTTAGCGGGAGGGCGAGAGACCCAGTACTTC.

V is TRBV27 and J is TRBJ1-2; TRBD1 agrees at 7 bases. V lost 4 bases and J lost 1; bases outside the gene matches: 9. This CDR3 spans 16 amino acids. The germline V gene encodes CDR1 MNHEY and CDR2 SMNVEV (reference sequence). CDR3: CASSYSSDRLNYGYTF. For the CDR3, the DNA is TGTGCCAGCAGTTATTCGTCGGACAGGCTTAACTATGGCTACACCTTC.

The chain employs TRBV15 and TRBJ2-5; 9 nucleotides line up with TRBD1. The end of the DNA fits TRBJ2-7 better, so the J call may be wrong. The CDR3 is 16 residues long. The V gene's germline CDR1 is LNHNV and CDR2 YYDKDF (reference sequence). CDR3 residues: CATSRGRGQGNYEQYF. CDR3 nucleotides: TGTGCCACCAGCAGAGGTCGGGGACAGGGAAACTACGAGCAGTACTTC.

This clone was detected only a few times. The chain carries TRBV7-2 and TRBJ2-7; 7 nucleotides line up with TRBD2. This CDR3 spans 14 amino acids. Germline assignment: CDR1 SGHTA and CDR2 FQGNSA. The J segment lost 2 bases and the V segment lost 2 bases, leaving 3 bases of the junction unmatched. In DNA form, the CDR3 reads TGTGCCAGCAGCTTACTAGCGGAGACCTACGAGCAGTACTTC. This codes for CASSLLAETYEQYF.

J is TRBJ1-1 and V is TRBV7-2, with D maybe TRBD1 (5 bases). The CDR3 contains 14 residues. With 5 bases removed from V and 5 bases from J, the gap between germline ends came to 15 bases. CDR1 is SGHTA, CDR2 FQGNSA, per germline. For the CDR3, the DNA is TGTGCCAGCAGCGTCTATGGGGGGTCGACTGAAGCTTTCTTT. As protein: CASSVYGGSTEAFF.

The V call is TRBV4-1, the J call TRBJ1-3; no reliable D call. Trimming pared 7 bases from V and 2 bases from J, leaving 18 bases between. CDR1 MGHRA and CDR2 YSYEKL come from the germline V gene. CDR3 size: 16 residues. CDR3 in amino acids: CASNPGRVGPGNTIYF. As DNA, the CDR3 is TGCGCCAGCAACCCCGGGCGGGTTGGCCCTGGAAACACCATATATTTT.

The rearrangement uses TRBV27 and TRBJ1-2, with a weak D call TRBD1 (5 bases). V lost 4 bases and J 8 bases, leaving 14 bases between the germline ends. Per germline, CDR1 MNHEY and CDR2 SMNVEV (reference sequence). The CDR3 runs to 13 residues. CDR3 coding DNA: TGTGCCAGCAGTTGGCAGGGTTTCGGGGGCTACACCTTC. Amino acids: CASSWQGFGGYTF.

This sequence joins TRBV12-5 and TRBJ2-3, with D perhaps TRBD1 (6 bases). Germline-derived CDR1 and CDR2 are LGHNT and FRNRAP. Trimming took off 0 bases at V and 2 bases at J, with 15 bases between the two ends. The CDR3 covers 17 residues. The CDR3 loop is CASGLVLNRGITDTQYF. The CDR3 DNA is TGTGCTAGTGGTTTGGTACTTAATAGGGGGATCACAGATACGCAGTATTTT.

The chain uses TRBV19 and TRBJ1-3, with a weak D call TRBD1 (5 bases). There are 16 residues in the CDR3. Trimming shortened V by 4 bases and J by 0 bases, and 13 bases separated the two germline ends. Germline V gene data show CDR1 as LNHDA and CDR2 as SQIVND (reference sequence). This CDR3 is CASSTTAGHSGNTIYF. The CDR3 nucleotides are TGTGCCAGTAGTACAACTGCAGGGCACTCTGGAAACACCATATATTTT.

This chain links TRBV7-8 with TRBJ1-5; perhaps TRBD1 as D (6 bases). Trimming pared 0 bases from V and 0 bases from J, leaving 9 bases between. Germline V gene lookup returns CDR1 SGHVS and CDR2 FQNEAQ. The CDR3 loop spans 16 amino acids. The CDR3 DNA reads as TGTGCCAGCAGCTTAGCCAGGGGAGATAGCAATCAGCCCCAGCATTTT. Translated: CASSLARGDSNQPQHF. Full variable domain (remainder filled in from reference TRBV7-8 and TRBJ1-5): GAGVSQSPRYKVAKRGQDVALRCDPISGHVSLFWYQQALGQGPEFLTYFQNEAQLDKSGLPSDRFFAERPEGSVSTLKIQRTQQEDSAVYLCASSLARGDSNQPQHFGDGTRLSIL.

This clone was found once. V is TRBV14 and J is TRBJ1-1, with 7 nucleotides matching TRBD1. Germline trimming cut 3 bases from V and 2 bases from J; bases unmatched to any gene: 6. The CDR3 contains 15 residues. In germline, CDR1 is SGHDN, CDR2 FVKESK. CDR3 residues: CASSHPGQRNTEAFF. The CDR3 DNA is TGTGCCAGCAGCCATCCGGGACAGAGAAACACTGAAGCTTTCTTT.

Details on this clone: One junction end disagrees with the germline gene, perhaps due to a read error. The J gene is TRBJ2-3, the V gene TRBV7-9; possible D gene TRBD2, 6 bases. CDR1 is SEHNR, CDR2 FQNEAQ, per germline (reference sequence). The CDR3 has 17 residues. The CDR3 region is CSSSRWGYGRSLDTQYF. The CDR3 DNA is TGTTCCAGCAGCCGTTGGGGGTACGGGAGAAGTCTAGATACGCAGTATTTT.

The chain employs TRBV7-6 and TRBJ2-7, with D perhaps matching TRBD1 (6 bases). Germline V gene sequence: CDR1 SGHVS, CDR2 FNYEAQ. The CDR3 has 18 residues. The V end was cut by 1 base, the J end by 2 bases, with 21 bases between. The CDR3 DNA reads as TGTGCCAGCAGCTTAGGCCTAACCCCAGGGGAAGATCCCTACGAGCAGTACTTC. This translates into CASSLGLTPGEDPYEQYF.